This is a list of T cell receptor beta chains from one sample in a study of regulatory T cells. Profiled with immunoSEQ multiplex PCR; TCRdb holds only in-frame clones, not every one. The sample lists 30,000 to 40,000 clones, about 93% seen once, with 0.75% to 1% in the top ten. The sequencing sample was made of conventional CD4+ T cells sorted from blood. The receptors shown here come from a child aged 2-15 years with CD3G deficiency. CDR3s include the opening cysteine and the closing phenylalanine or tryptophan. A D gene is named only where the DNA matches it firmly. Size is omitted from some rows. Given values are once, few, many or a class for expanded clones.

CDR3: CASILAGGGEQFF
DNA: TGTGCCAGCATCTTAGCGGGAGGGGGTGAGCAGTTCTTC
length: 13
J: TRBJ2-1
size: -
D: TRBD2
V: TRBV6-1

CDR3: CASSFRGPLGEQYF
DNA: TGTGCCAGCAGTTTCAGGGGGCCCCTGGGGGAGCAGTACTTC
length: 14
J: TRBJ2-7
size: -
D: TRBD1
V: TRBV28

CDR3: CASSRGGQQETQYF
DNA: TGCGCCAGCAGCCGGGGCGGACAGCAAGAGACCCAGTACTTC
length: 14
J: TRBJ2-5
size: -
D: -
V: TRBV5-1

CDR3: CASSFSNKRYEQYF
DNA: TGTGCCAGCAGTTTCAGCAACAAGCGTTACGAGCAGTACTTC
length: 14
J: TRBJ2-7
size: -
D: -
V: TRBV28

CDR3: CASSVFRTLGEQYF
DNA: TGTGCCAGCAGTGTATTCCGGACGCTTGGGGAGCAGTACTTC
length: 14
J: TRBJ2-7
size: once
D: -
V: TRBV6-1

CDR3: CASSLGTGPVNYGYTF
DNA: TGCGCCAGCAGCTTGGGTACAGGGCCCGTCAACTATGGCTACACCTTC
length: 16
J: TRBJ1-2
size: -
D: -
V: TRBV5-1

CDR3: CASSVGGTHTDTQYF
DNA: TGTGCCAGCAGCGTCGGCGGGACCCACACAGATACGCAGTATTTT
length: 15
J: TRBJ2-3
size: -
D: -
V: TRBV9

CDR3: CASSVGLITPGELFF
DNA: TGTGCCAGCAGTGTCGGACTAATTACACCGGGTGAGCTGTTTTTT
length: 15
J: TRBJ2-2
size: -
D: -
V: TRBV28

CDR3: CASSLANEKLFF
DNA: TGTGCCAGCAGTTTAGCTAATGAAAAACTGTTTTTT
length: 12
J: TRBJ1-4
size: -
D: -
V: TRBV28

CDR3: CASSFSRLNTGELFF
DNA: TGTGCCAGCAGTTTCTCGAGGCTGAACACCGGGGAGCTGTTTTTT
length: 15
J: TRBJ2-2
size: -
D: -
V: TRBV28

CDR3: CASTTAFGSNQPQHF
DNA: TGTGCCAGCACCACAGCATTTGGTAGCAATCAGCCCCAGCATTTT
length: 15
J: TRBJ1-5
size: -
D: -
V: TRBV6-1

CDR3: CASSRSTGYEQYF
DNA: TGCGCCAGCAGCCGGTCGACAGGGTACGAGCAGTACTTC
length: 13
J: TRBJ2-7
size: few
D: TRBD1
V: TRBV5-1

CDR3: CASKEGDMSEQYF
DNA: TGTGCCAGCAAGGAGGGGGACATGAGCGAGCAGTACTTC
length: 13
J: TRBJ2-7
size: once
D: -
V: TRBV28

CDR3: CASSFGGSSPNEQFF
DNA: TGTGCCAGCAGTTTTGGCGGGAGTTCCCCCAATGAGCAGTTCTTC
length: 15
J: TRBJ2-1
size: -
D: TRBD2
V: TRBV28

CDR3: CASSLEGREETQYF
DNA: TGCGCCAGCAGCTTGGAAGGACGGGAAGAGACCCAGTACTTC
length: 14
J: TRBJ2-5
size: -
D: -
V: TRBV5-1

CDR3: CASSLTGLASGEQFF
DNA: TGCGCCAGCAGCCTGACGGGACTAGCGAGTGGTGAGCAGTTCTTC
length: 15
J: TRBJ2-1
size: -
D: TRBD2
V: TRBV5-1